Presented here are 10 T cell receptor beta chains from one specimen sequenced in a study of blood T cell repertoires in COVID-19. Clones were sequenced by immunoSEQ multiplex PCR, and TCRdb holds only the in-frame ones, with some missing. The repertoire consists of 50,000 to 65,000 clones, with 81% occurring once and the leading ten covering roughly 4.8%. Sequencing was done on a sample of peripheral blood. The receptors were gathered from a woman between 55 and 75 years old with acute or convalescent COVID-19.

This rearrangement joins TRBV9 to TRBJ1-3, with D perhaps TRBD1 (6 bases). With 4 bases removed from V and 2 bases from J, the gap between germline ends came to 16 bases. Germline CDR1 and CDR2: SGDLS and YYNGEE. CDR3 length equals 16 residues. Here the CDR3 DNA reads TGTGCCAGCAGCTCTCGGACAGTGCCGACTGGAAACACCATATATTTT. This codes for CASSSRTVPTGNTIYF.

The CDR3 DNA follows: TGTGCCAGCGCCTCTAGAGAGACCCAGTACTTC. Translation: CASASRETQYF. The genes are TRBV6-5 and TRBJ2-5; D unclear. The germline V gene has CDR1 MNHEY and CDR2 SVGAGI. The CDR3 spans 11 residues. V lost 8 bases to trimming and J lost 4 bases, with 8 bases between them.

Concerning this clone: Other DNA sequences within the sample encode an identical CDR3. The rearrangement uses TRBV6-5 and TRBJ1-2; TRBD1 matches 9 bases. The CDR3 covers 14 residues. CDR1 and CDR2 (germline): MNHEY, SVGAGI. Germline trimming cut 0 bases from V and 6 bases from J; bases unmatched to any gene: 2. This CDR3 is CASSYSGQGNGYTF. DNA for the CDR3: TGTGCCAGCAGTTACTCAGGACAGGGGAATGGCTACACCTTC.

The J gene is TRBJ2-1, the V gene TRBV5-1; TRBD2 agrees at 14 bases. The V gene end was trimmed by 4 bases and the J gene end by 10 bases; junction bases not matched to a gene: 7. From germline, CDR1 is SGHRS and CDR2 YFSETQ. This CDR3 contains 15 residues. Here the CDR3 DNA reads TGCGCCAGCAGCCCGGGACTAGCGGGAGTATTAGAGCAGTTCTTC. Translated, it gives CASSPGLAGVLEQFF.

The CDR3 is CASSLWPLNTEAFF. The CDR3 DNA sequence: TGTGCCAGCAGTTTATGGCCCCTGAACACTGAAGCTTTCTTT. This sequence joins TRBV27 and TRBJ1-1; D call uncertain. Deletions cut 1 base from V and 0 bases from J, with 6 bases between. The CDR3 spans 14 residues. Germline CDR1 reads MNHEY; CDR2 reads SMNVEV (reference sequence).

The chain links TRBV5-4 to TRBJ2-7, with TRBD2 matching over 9 bases. Germline trimming cut 5 bases from V and 5 bases from J; bases unmatched to any gene: 8. This CDR3 is 14 amino acids long. Germline lookup yields CDR1 SGHNT and CDR2 YYREEE (reference sequence). CDR3 sequence: CASSRGREGHEQYF. The CDR3 region has the DNA TGTGCCAGCAGTCGGGGGCGGGAGGGTCACGAGCAGTACTTC.

The J gene is TRBJ2-7, the V gene TRBV19; D uncertain. Germline V lookup: CDR1 LNHDA, CDR2 SQIVND (reference sequence). Trimming shortened V by 3 bases and J by 7 bases, and 13 bases separated the two germline ends. The CDR3 is 13 amino acids. CDR3 loop: CASSIRSSMEQYF. The CDR3 region has the DNA TGTGCCAGTAGTATCCGGTCGAGTATGGAGCAGTACTTC.

This clone was seen only once. The chain is built from TRBV18 and TRBJ2-7; 9 bases agree with TRBD2. Germline assignment: CDR1 KGHSH and CDR2 LQKENI. J lost 0 bases, V lost 3 bases, and 0 bases had no gene match. The CDR3 covers 14 residues. The CDR3 loop is CASSPSGSSYEQYF. CDR3 nucleotide sequence: TGTGCCAGCTCACCTAGCGGGAGCTCCTACGAGCAGTACTTC.

This chain joins TRBV3-1 (or the pseudogene TRBV3-2) and TRBJ2-6, with 7 bases lining up with TRBD2. Losses at the gene ends were 0 bases for V and 0 bases for J; bases not matched to a gene: 11. The CDR3 covers 20 residues. The germline V gene encodes CDR1 LGHDT and CDR2 YNNKEL (reference sequence). DNA for the CDR3: TGTGCCAGCAGCCAAGAAACTAGCGCCCCACAGAGCTCTGGGGCCAACGTCCTGACTTTC. Translating gives CASSQETSAPQSSGANVLTF.

This chain connects TRBV2 to TRBJ2-3; 9 nucleotides match TRBD2. V was clipped by 2 bases and J by 3 bases; unmatched bases: 9. This CDR3 has 17 residues. Germline lookup yields CDR1 SNHLY and CDR2 FYNNEI. CDR3 sequence reads: CASSERGAGGRTDTQYF. The CDR3 DNA sequence: TGTGCCAGCAGTGAAAGGGGAGCGGGGGGCCGGACAGATACGCAGTATTTT.